There are a few counts of the clone carrying this T cell receptor beta chain. Its antigen is unidentified. There are 16 residues in the CDR3. Deletions cut 4 bases from V and 4 bases from J, with 16 bases between. Germline CDR1 is LNHNV and CDR2 is YYDKDF (reference sequence). The data derive from a study of beta chain features in type 1 diabetes. Findings and caveats of the study: It was not settled here whether HLA type affects TCRB rearrangement. There was a moderate but significant shortening of TCRB CDR3s in all four CD4+ subsets of Type 1 diabetes patients. The VDJ junctions of type 1 diabetes patients carried fewer insertions and more deletions.

Every isolated RNA sample was fully reverse transcribed, so sequencing captured expressed TCRB transcripts. Assay: immunoSEQ multiplex PCR; the TCRdb copy retains only in-frame clones and omits some. The data show about 140,000 clones, about 10% seen once. Sorting that relied on CD45RO/CCR7/CD25/CD127/CD95/CD27 yielded CD4+ naive, central memory, regulatory and stem cell-like memory cells. V usage is TRBV15 and J usage is TRBJ2-2, with D possibly being TRBD1 (6 bases). This clonotype was obtained from a man aged 18 to 29 in good health. Sequenced material: naive CD4+ T cells from blood. The DNA for the CDR3 is TGTGCCACCAGCACCCCCGGGACATCCCGCACCGGGGAGCTGTTTTTT. Translating gives CATSTPGTSRTGELFF. The variable domain in full, with the rest retrieved from reference TRBV15 and TRBJ2-2, is DAMVIQNPRYQVTQFGKPVTLSCSQTLNHNVMYWYQQKSSQAPKLLFHYYDKDFNNEADTPDNFQSRRPNTSFCFLDIRSPGLGDTAMYLCATSTPGTSRTGELFFGEGSRLTVL.